One sample yielded the 21 T cell receptor beta chains listed below, sequenced in a study of T cells after yellow fever vaccination. TCRdb re-derived calls from the 5' RACE reads in MiXCR, one entry per CDR3 protein. The data contain 350,000 to 450,000 distinct CDR3 sequences, around 20% of them seen just once; the ten biggest clones take up 15% to 20%. The source was PBMCs, collected before the yellow fever booster vaccination. The receptors were gathered from a man aged 18 to 29 who received the YFV17D yellow fever vaccine.

The V gene is TRBV5-1, the J gene TRBJ2-3; no reliable D call. Deletions cut 6 bases from V and 2 bases from J, with 19 bases between. Germline V gives CDR1 SGHRS, CDR2 YFSETQ. The CDR3 sequence is 16 residues long. In DNA, the CDR3 is TGCGCCAGCAACCTCCCAGGCGTTATACCCACAGATACGCAGTATTTT. Translation gives CASNLPGVIPTDTQYF.

This clonotype has more than one count but fewer than ten. The chain is built from TRBV10-3 and TRBJ2-3; the match to TRBD1 covers 8 bases. CDR1 ENHRY and CDR2 SYGVKD come from the germline V gene. Losses at the gene ends were 11 bases for V and 0 bases for J; bases not matched to a gene: 7. The CDR3 loop spans 14 amino acids. In DNA form, the CDR3 reads TGTGCCGCCTCCAGGGGGCTGAGCACAGATACGCAGTATTTT. Protein: CAASRGLSTDTQYF.

This chain connects TRBV29-1 to TRBJ2-1, with 7 bases aligning to TRBD2. The CDR3 runs 11 residues. Germline CDR1 and CDR2: SQVTM and ANQGSEA. V lost 6 bases to trimming and J lost 4 bases; unmatched junction nucleotides: 0. In DNA, the CDR3 is TGCAGCGTCGGGGGGTACAATGAGCAGTTCTTC. Translation: CSVGGYNEQFF.

The genes are TRBV7-6 and TRBJ2-5; D is ambiguous. The CDR3 spans 14 residues. The germline CDR1 and CDR2 sequences are SGHVS and FNYEAQ. Trimming took off 5 bases at V and 5 bases at J, with 15 bases between the two ends. CDR3 protein: CASSLTSVVETQYF. The CDR3 DNA sequence: TGTGCCAGCAGCCTCACCAGTGTCGTGGAGACCCAGTACTTC.

The table lists this clonotype with many counts. V usage is TRBV27 and J usage is TRBJ2-3; no firm D call. The V and J ends lost 3 bases and 0 bases respectively, with 7 bases between them. Germline loops: CDR1 MNHEY, CDR2 SMNVEV (reference sequence). This CDR3 comprises 14 residues. The CDR3 spells CASSLSDSTDTQYF. The CDR3 DNA is TGTGCCAGCAGTTTGTCAGATAGCACAGATACGCAGTATTTT.

Only a few counts were recorded for this clonotype. The V call is TRBV7-6, the J call TRBJ1-1; 7 nucleotides agree with TRBD1. This CDR3 spans 16 amino acids. Trimming at V came to 6 bases and at J to 5 bases, leaving 15 bases not matched to a gene. Germline assignment: CDR1 SGHVS and CDR2 FNYEAQ. As DNA, the CDR3 is TGTGCCAGCAGACGATTAAACAGGGGTGGATCGACTGAAGCTTTCTTT. Encoded protein: CASRRLNRGGSTEAFF.

The CDR3 region is CASSAKQGSYEQYF. The CDR3 DNA follows: TGTGCCAGCTCAGCAAAACAGGGATCTTACGAGCAGTACTTC. The chain employs TRBV18 and TRBJ2-7; D may be TRBD1 (6 bases). The germline V gene has CDR1 KGHSH and CDR2 LQKENI. Trimming shortened V by 5 bases and J by 4 bases, and 15 bases separated the two germline ends. CDR3 length: 14 residues.

This clonotype was counted at least ten times. The CDR3 nucleotides are TGTGCCACTGAGCGGGGCTCAGATACGCAGTATTTT. This encodes CATERGSDTQYF. The gene calls are TRBV12-3 or TRBV12-4 and TRBJ2-3; 7 nucleotides line up with TRBD2. V trimming: 10 bases; J trimming: 4 bases; junction bases outside the gene matches: 5. The length of the CDR3 is 12 residues.

This chain uses TRBV4-1 with TRBJ2-7, with TRBD2 matching 10 bases. The CDR3 loop spans 16 amino acids. Trimming at V came to 4 bases and at J to 4 bases, leaving 10 bases not matched to a gene. CDR1 MGHRA and CDR2 YSYEKL come from the germline V gene. CDR3 sequence: CASSRDSGLATYEQYF. The CDR3 nucleotides are TGCGCCAGCAGCCGGGACTCGGGACTAGCGACGTACGAGCAGTACTTC.

This clonotype was counted many times. The chain uses TRBV29-1 and TRBJ1-3; 7 bases are a match to TRBD1. The V gene's germline CDR1 is SQVTM and CDR2 ANQGSEA. The V segment lost 1 base and the J segment 2 bases; nucleotides outside the gene matches: 8. The CDR3 is 16 amino acids. This CDR3 is CSVEGPTGAPGNTIYF. DNA for the CDR3: TGCAGCGTTGAAGGGCCAACAGGGGCTCCTGGAAACACCATATATTTT.

The chain is built from TRBV4-3 and TRBJ1-2; possibly TRBD1 for D (5 bases). This CDR3 is built from 16 residues. V lost 2 bases to trimming and J lost 5 bases, with 18 bases between them. The germline gives CDR1 LGHNA, CDR2 YSLEER. CDR3 sequence reads: CASSQSNRLGAYGYTF. The CDR3 nucleotides read TGCGCCAGCAGCCAATCTAACAGGTTAGGCGCATATGGCTACACCTTC.

The chain couples TRBV7-2 to TRBJ2-3, with 9 bases aligning to TRBD1. J lost 5 bases, V lost 3 bases, and 3 bases had no gene match. The CDR3 length is 14 residues. CDR1 is SGHTA, CDR2 FQGNSA, per germline. The CDR3 loop is CASSFTGGVDTQYF. In DNA form, the CDR3 reads TGTGCCAGCAGCTTTACAGGGGGCGTAGATACGCAGTATTTT. Using reference TRBV7-2 and TRBJ2-3 for the parts outside the CDR3, the full variable domain is GAGVSQSPSNKVTEKGKDVELRCDPISGHTALYWYRQSLGQGLEFLIYFQGNSAPDKSGLPSDRFSAERTGGSVSTLTIQRTQQEDSAVYLCASSFTGGVDTQYFGPGTRLTVL.

The rearrangement joins TRBV5-1 to TRBJ2-4; D might be TRBD2 (6 bases). Germline V gene data show CDR1 as SGHRS and CDR2 as YFSETQ. The CDR3 totals 15 residues. Trimming took off 7 bases at V and 9 bases at J, with 23 bases between the two ends. The CDR3 reads CASAGGASSGTIQYF. As DNA, the CDR3 is TGCGCCAGCGCCGGGGGAGCCTCCTCGGGGACCATTCAGTACTTC. The full variable domain, completed using reference TRBV5-1 and TRBJ2-4, is KAGVTQTPRYLIKTRGQQVTLSCSPISGHRSVSWYQQTPGQGLQFLFEYFSETQRNKGNFPGRFSGRQFSNSRSEMNVSTLELGDSALYLCASAGGASSGTIQYFGAGTRLSVL.

This chain connects TRBV28 to TRBJ2-3; 7 bases match TRBD1. CDR1 and CDR2 from the germline V gene are MDHEN and SYDVKM. The CDR3 spans 18 residues. V gave up 4 bases and J gave up 3 bases; unmatched junction bases: 16. DNA for the CDR3: TGTGCCAGCAGTTCACTTCCGAGGGGGCCCCTCTCTACAGATACGCAGTATTTT. Protein sequence: CASSSLPRGPLSTDTQYF.

The sample holds a few counts of this clonotype. This chain connects TRBV4-1 to TRBJ2-2; the D gene is possibly TRBD1 (6 bases). V lost 4 bases and J lost 0, with 15 bases in between. The CDR3 runs 17 residues. Looked up from germline, CDR1 is MGHRA and CDR2 is YSYEKL. Here the CDR3 DNA reads TGCGCCAGCAGCCCGGGACACGGCCTCTCGAACACCGGGGAGCTGTTTTTT. It specifies CASSPGHGLSNTGELFF.

A few counts support this clonotype. The rearrangement links TRBV7-3 to TRBJ1-2; possibly TRBD1 for D (6 bases). V shed 8 bases and J shed 4 bases, with 23 bases lying between them. The CDR3 has 16 amino acids. Germline V CDR1 and CDR2: SGHTA, FQGTGA. Written as DNA, the CDR3 is TGTGCCAGCGGAGTCGGGGGCGGTGCAGCCGGCTATGGCTACACCTTC. Its translation: CASGVGGGAAGYGYTF.

The CDR3 nucleotides are TGTGCCAGTAGTCAACAGGGGGCGGGTCAGCCCCAGCATTTT. Protein sequence: CASSQQGAGQPQHF. The V call is TRBV19, the J call TRBJ1-5; 9 bases align to TRBD1. This CDR3 contains 14 residues. Trimming removed 5 bases from V and 6 bases from J; junction bases left unmatched: 5. Germline V CDR1 and CDR2: LNHDA, SQIVND (reference sequence).

The J gene is TRBJ1-5, the V gene TRBV4-1; D gene ambiguous. CDR1 and CDR2 (germline): MGHRA, YSYEKL. The V end was cut by 3 bases, the J end by 3 bases, with 9 bases between. CDR3 size: 14 residues. Here the CDR3 reads CASSQSSFNQPQHF. The CDR3 nucleotides are TGCGCCAGCAGCCAGTCCTCTTTCAATCAGCCCCAGCATTTT.

This clonotype showed up many times. The J gene is TRBJ2-2, the V gene TRBV6-5; no definite D call. Per germline, CDR1 MNHEY and CDR2 SVGAGI. Between the trimmed V and J ends, which lost 0 bases and 6 bases, there was a span of 8 bases. The CDR3 has 14 residues. CDR3 sequence: CASSYSGSAGELFF. In nucleotides, the CDR3 is TGTGCCAGCAGTTACTCGGGCTCGGCCGGGGAGCTGTTTTTT.

This chain links TRBV6-2 or TRBV6-3 with TRBJ2-7; 7 bases map to TRBD2. Germline assignment: CDR1 MNHEY and CDR2 SVGEGT. V trimming: 6 bases; J trimming: 3 bases; junction bases outside the gene matches: 5. This CDR3 has 13 amino acids. CDR3 nucleotide sequence: TGTGCCAGCAGGCCCGGGGGGATCTACGAGCAGTACTTC. As protein: CASRPGGIYEQYF.

This clonotype was detected a few times. V gene TRBV6-5 combines with J gene TRBJ2-7; D possibly corresponds to TRBD1 (5 bases). Germline loops: CDR1 MNHEY, CDR2 SVGAGI. Trimming shortened V by 0 bases and J by 4 bases, and 16 bases separated the two germline ends. CDR3 length equals 16 residues. The DNA for the CDR3 is TGTGCCAGCAGTTACTCGATTTATGGGGCGCGGTACGAGCAGTACTTC. This gives the protein CASSYSIYGARYEQYF.